What follows are 22 T cell receptor beta chains derived from one specimen sequenced in a study of PD-L1 blockade in urothelial cancer. As for time point: peripheral blood 6 weeks after treatment start. The method was immunoSEQ multiplex PCR; TCRdb's version includes in-frame clones alone and lacks a portion of them. The sample includes around 110,000 clones, roughly 90% of them seen just once. The source was PBMCs, collected around atezolizumab (anti-PD-L1) treatment. These receptors were taken from a man in his fifties or sixties with urothelial cancer.

This chain joins TRBV7-8 and TRBJ2-1; 12 bases match TRBD2. The ends lost 6 bases at V and 8 bases at J; junction bases unmatched: 11. Germline V gene sequence: CDR1 SGHVS, CDR2 FQNEAQ. The CDR3 is made up of 16 amino acids. The CDR3, as DNA: TGTGCCAGCAGACTCTCGACTAGCGGGAGTGGTGATGAGCAGTTCTTC. Translated, it gives CASRLSTSGSGDEQFF. The complete variable domain, with remaining parts taken from reference TRBV7-8 and TRBJ2-1, reads GAGVSQSPRYKVAKRGQDVALRCDPISGHVSLFWYQQALGQGPEFLTYFQNEAQLDKSGLPSDRFFAERPEGSVSTLKIQRTQQEDSAVYLCASRLSTSGSGDEQFFGPGTRLTVL.

V gene TRBV9 combines with J gene TRBJ2-1; tentative D call: TRBD1 (5 bases). The CDR3 extends over 14 amino acids. Germline loops: CDR1 SGDLS, CDR2 YYNGEE. The ends were cut back, 0 bases at V and 7 bases at J, with 11 bases in the middle. CDR3 amino acids: CASSVGGILNEQFF. Here the CDR3 DNA reads TGTGCCAGCAGCGTAGGGGGCATTTTGAATGAGCAGTTCTTC.

This chain joins TRBV4-2 and TRBJ2-5; 7 bases agree with TRBD2. With 4 bases clipped from V and 10 bases from J, the junction kept 18 bases outside the gene matches. This CDR3 has 16 residues. CDR1 is LGHNA and CDR2 is YNFKEQ in the germline V gene. The CDR3 region is CASSRPEGPLREVQYF. The CDR3, as DNA: TGTGCCAGCAGCCGGCCCGAGGGGCCCCTCCGGGAGGTCCAGTACTTC.

V and J are TRBV4-1 and TRBJ2-5; 10 bases match TRBD2. CDR3 length: 16 amino acids. V was clipped by 2 bases and J by 2 bases; unmatched bases: 5. The germline gives CDR1 MGHRA, CDR2 YSYEKL. Here the CDR3 DNA reads TGCGCCAGCAGCCAAAAACTAGCGGGGTTGCAAGAGACCCAGTACTTC. This codes for CASSQKLAGLQETQYF.

The chain uses TRBV6-1 and TRBJ1-5; D remains ambiguous. The V gene lost 8 bases and the J gene lost 5 bases, with 16 bases spanning the gap. The germline CDR1 and CDR2 sequences are MNHNS and SASEGT. The CDR3 has 14 residues. For the CDR3, the DNA is TGTGCCAGCCAGATATTTGGTTTGCATCAGCCCCAGCATTTT. Encoded protein: CASQIFGLHQPQHF.

This sequence joins TRBV18 and TRBJ1-5; possibly TRBD1 for D (6 bases). Trimming shortened V by 4 bases and J by 2 bases, and 12 bases separated the two germline ends. Germline assignment: CDR1 KGHSH and CDR2 LQKENI. The CDR3 loop spans 15 amino acids. The CDR3 DNA sequence: TGTGCCAGCTCACAAACAGGGATGCGCAATCAGCCCCAGCATTTT. This codes for CASSQTGMRNQPQHF.

For this clone: The sample contains more than one DNA sequence encoding this CDR3. The chain combines TRBV6-6 with TRBJ1-5; 9 nucleotides match TRBD1. Germline-derived CDR1 and CDR2 are MNHNY and SVGAGI (reference sequence). Trimming took 4 bases from V and 1 from J; bases not matched to a gene: 2. The CDR3 spans 15 residues. CDR3 coding DNA: TGTGCCAGCAGTTGGGACAGGGTAAGCAATCAGCCCCAGCATTTT. Translation: CASSWDRVSNQPQHF.

V usage is TRBV11-2 and J usage is TRBJ2-2; tentative D call: TRBD1 (6 bases). Germline CDR1 is SGHAT and CDR2 is FQNNGV. The V end was cut by 1 base, the J end by 1 base, with 10 bases between. The CDR3 sequence is 16 residues long. CDR3 DNA sequence: TGTGCCAGCAGCTTAGTTGGCAGGGGGAACACCGGGGAGCTGTTTTTT. Residues: CASSLVGRGNTGELFF.

This chain joins TRBV7-9 and TRBJ2-2; 8 bases fit TRBD2. J was trimmed by 3 bases and V by 5 bases; bases with no gene match: 5. Germline CDR1 is SEHNR and CDR2 is FQNEAQ (reference sequence). The CDR3 loop spans 15 amino acids. CDR3 region: CASSPRTSYTGELFF. The DNA for the CDR3 is TGTGCCAGCAGCCCCCGGACTAGCTACACCGGGGAGCTGTTTTTT.

V is TRBV5-6 and J is TRBJ2-3; 9 bases are a match to TRBD2. CDR3 length: 17 residues. Looked up from germline, CDR1 is SGHDT and CDR2 is YYEEEE. V lost 4 bases and J lost 4; bases outside the gene matches: 13. CDR3 region: CASSHVFLAGGADTQYF. The CDR3 DNA is TGTGCCAGCAGCCACGTCTTTCTGGCGGGAGGGGCAGATACGCAGTATTTT.

This sequence joins TRBV27 and TRBJ2-7; 7 bases line up with TRBD1. Per the germline V gene, CDR1 is MNHEY and CDR2 is SMNVEV (reference sequence). V trimming: 5 bases; J trimming: 2 bases; junction bases outside the gene matches: 12. CDR3 size: 16 residues. CDR3 in amino acids: CASSPSQGSITYEQYF. CDR3 DNA sequence: TGTGCCAGCAGTCCGTCACAGGGGAGTATCACCTACGAGCAGTACTTC.

With respect to this clone: Other DNA sequences in the sample encode the same CDR3. V is TRBV9 and J is TRBJ2-1; 9 positions match TRBD1. The CDR3 has 15 residues. V gave up 0 bases and J gave up 4 bases; unmatched junction bases: 2. Germline-derived CDR1 and CDR2 are SGDLS and YYNGEE. The CDR3 here is CASSVVTGGYNEQFF. CDR3 sequence (DNA): TGTGCCAGCAGCGTAGTGACAGGGGGTTACAATGAGCAGTTCTTC.

The chain joins TRBV6-1 to TRBJ1-1; a weak D match, TRBD1 (6 bases). This CDR3 is built from 15 residues. Trimming left V 3 bases short and J 4 bases short, with 15 bases between. Germline CDR1 reads MNHNS; CDR2 reads SASEGT. CDR3 sequence: CASSEGAIESTEAFF. In DNA form, the CDR3 reads TGTGCCAGCAGTGAGGGGGCCATTGAGAGCACTGAAGCTTTCTTT.

The chain combines TRBV10-1 with TRBJ2-5; D is possibly TRBD1 (5 bases). CDR3 length: 15 amino acids. Per the germline V gene, CDR1 is WNHNN and CDR2 is SYGVQD (reference sequence). The V end was cut by 4 bases, the J end by 4 bases, with 16 bases between. In DNA form, the CDR3 reads TGCGCCAGCAGTGCACTGCAGGGTTCTTCAGAGACCCAGTACTTC. Translated, it gives CASSALQGSSETQYF.

A single count supports this clone. V gene TRBV15 combines with J gene TRBJ2-3, with TRBD1 matching over 10 bases. Looked up from germline, CDR1 is LNHNV and CDR2 is YYDKDF (reference sequence). The CDR3 totals 16 residues. The junction had 8 bases not matched to a gene; V was cut back by 5 bases and J by 3 bases. CDR3 loop: CATSYGGQGITDTQYF. For the CDR3, the DNA is TGTGCCACCAGCTACGGGGGACAGGGGATAACAGATACGCAGTATTTT.

The chain employs TRBV4-1 and TRBJ2-1; 10 nucleotides match TRBD2. Looked up from germline, CDR1 is MGHRA and CDR2 is YSYEKL. The CDR3 consists of 17 residues. Germline trimming cut 4 bases from V and 4 bases from J; bases unmatched to any gene: 10. CDR3 nucleotide sequence: TGCGCCAGCAGCCCCCAGAGCGGGGGGGCCCCTTACAATGAGCAGTTCTTC. Translating it yields CASSPQSGGAPYNEQFF.

In this sample, this clone turned up once. The genes are TRBV15 and TRBJ1-2, with a tentative D call TRBD1 (6 bases). This CDR3 contains 14 residues. Trimming took 3 bases from V and 5 from J, leaving 13 bases between them. Germline V lookup: CDR1 LNHNV, CDR2 YYDKDF (reference sequence). CDR3 region: CATSSPTGRYGYTF. CDR3 nucleotides: TGTGCCACCAGCAGCCCGACAGGACGATATGGCTACACCTTC.

This rearrangement joins TRBV10-3 to TRBJ2-3, with D possibly being TRBD1 (7 bases). The ends were cut back, 5 bases at V and 2 bases at J, with 11 bases in the middle. Germline loops: CDR1 ENHRY, CDR2 SYGVKD. The CDR3 is 14 amino acids. The CDR3 loop is CAISPRGDTDTQYF. DNA for the CDR3: TGTGCCATCAGTCCCAGGGGGGACACAGATACGCAGTATTTT.

The sample holds one count of this clone. The gene calls are TRBV19 and TRBJ1-4; D gene ambiguous. Germline lookup yields CDR1 LNHDA and CDR2 SQIVND (reference sequence). Trimming stripped 7 bases from V and 0 bases from J, with 9 bases between. The CDR3 runs 14 residues. CDR3 residues: CASTVSATNEKLFF. CDR3 bases: TGTGCCAGTACTGTGTCTGCAACTAATGAAAAACTGTTTTTT.

This clone was observed a handful of times. The chain recombines TRBV20-1 with TRBJ1-1; unclear D gene. Looked up from germline, CDR1 is DFQATT and CDR2 is SNEGSKA (reference sequence). This CDR3 region has 11 residues. This CDR3 reads CRVQLNTEAFF. In nucleotides, the CDR3 is TGCAGGGTACAGTTGAACACTGAAGCTTTCTTT.

The chain employs TRBV15 and TRBJ2-3, with D perhaps TRBD2 (5 bases). This CDR3 is built from 17 residues. V shed 0 bases and J shed 3 bases, with 16 bases lying between them. The germline V gene has CDR1 LNHNV and CDR2 YYDKDF (reference sequence). For the CDR3, the DNA is TGTGCCACCAGCAGAGAACCGAGGCGGGTGATTACAGATACGCAGTATTTT. Translation gives CATSREPRRVITDTQYF. Together with reference TRBV15 and TRBJ2-3, the CDR3 gives the full variable domain: DAMVIQNPRYQVTQFGKPVTLSCSQTLNHNVMYWYQQKSSQAPKLLFHYYDKDFNNEADTPDNFQSRRPNTSFCFLDIRSPGLGDTAMYLCATSREPRRVITDTQYFGPGTRLTVL.

The V and J genes are TRBV7-2 and TRBJ1-6; perhaps TRBD1 as D (6 bases). Germline V gives CDR1 SGHTA, CDR2 FQGNSA. Trimming cost V 4 bases and J 4 bases, with 11 bases left between them. The CDR3 runs to 15 residues. The CDR3 spells CASSSQGPYNSPLHF. DNA for the CDR3: TGTGCCAGCAGCTCCCAGGGGCCGTATAATTCACCCCTCCACTTT.